The TCR beta chain described here comes from a study of blood T cells in healthy people across ages. Trimming took off 5 bases at V and 1 base at J, with 12 bases between the two ends. The CDR3 loop spans 15 amino acids. Germline values: CDR1 MNHEY, CDR2 SMNVEV (reference sequence). The second PCR ran about 7 to 12 cycles with a sample-barcoded 5' primer and J-beta primers. TCRdb ran MiXCR on the 5' RACE reads and lists one entry per CDR3 protein. The sample has 550,000 to 650,000 distinct CDR3 sequences, about 25% seen once. This clonotype was seen only a few times. The antigen remains unidentified. Whole-study findings and limits: Observed TCR beta diversity per million T cells went down as age went up. This fall followed a roughly linear course with age.

This sample was shared with a second study, whose subject was T cells of mothers and their children. From that report: Slightly higher but non-significant overlap marked related mother-child pairs versus unrelated pairs.

V is TRBV27 and J is TRBJ1-3; D is unresolved. The sequence was collected from a boy aged 2 to 10 in good health. The sample consisted of blood. The CDR3 coding sequence is TGTGCCAGCAGTCTGCTGAGTCGTTCTGGAAACACCATATATTTT. It specifies CASSLLSRSGNTIYF.